A single sample gave rise to the 21 T cell receptor beta chains below, sequenced in a study of T cell clonality in common variable immunodeficiency. Data came from immunoSEQ multiplex PCR; TCRdb stores just in-frame clones and leaves some out. The sample shows about 52,000 clones, none of them appearing just once. What was sequenced was peripheral blood mononuclear cells. These receptors originate from a person between 18 and 75 years old in good health.

A remark on this clone: The read falls 3 residues short of the CDR3 end, and the missing part is taken from the germline J gene. V usage is TRBV20-1 and J usage is TRBJ2-7, with 9 bases fitting TRBD2. After removal of 2 bases from V and 3 bases from J, the junction contained 5 bases not matched to a gene. The CDR3 sequence is 14 residues long. Germline V lookup: CDR1 DFQATT, CDR2 SNEGSKA (reference sequence). The covered CDR3 bases are TGCAGTGCTAGAATAGCGGGGGACCACTACGAG. Its protein is CSARIAGDHYE. The entire CDR3 reads CSARIAGDHYEQYF.

This clone occurred many times. The CDR3 end falls 3 residues outside the read, so it is completed with the germline J gene. The rearrangement joins TRBV20-1 to TRBJ2-2; 12 bases align to TRBD2. CDR1 and CDR2 (germline): DFQATT, SNEGSKA (reference sequence). The CDR3 runs to 16 residues. V shed 3 bases, J shed 1 base, and the junction held 3 bases outside the gene matches. The sequenced CDR3 bases are TGCAGTGCTAGGGGGGGACTAGCGGGGAACACCGGGGAG. It specifies CSARGGLAGNTGE. The complete CDR3 reads CSARGGLAGNTGELFF.

This clone was recorded a few times. The read comes to an end 3 residues before the CDR3 does, leaving the germline J gene to fill in the end. This chain links TRBV2 with TRBJ2-5; 9 bases agree with TRBD2. Trimming at V came to 7 bases and at J to 4 bases, leaving 1 base not matched to a gene. CDR3 length equals 12 residues. Looked up from germline, CDR1 is SNHLY and CDR2 is FYNNEI. Here the CDR3 reads CASKLAGETQYF. The CDR3 bases that were read are TGTGCCAGCAAACTAGCGGGAGAGACC.

The sample holds many counts of this clone. The DNA ends 3 residues before the CDR3 does, and the rest of the CDR3 is filled in from the germline J gene. This rearrangement joins TRBV2 to TRBJ1-5; D is undetermined. The CDR3 consists of 13 residues. Trimming took 5 bases from V and 6 from J, leaving 11 bases between them. Germline CDR1 is SNHLY and CDR2 is FYNNEI. The CDR3 reads CASSFYHGQPQHF. The sequenced CDR3 bases are TGTGCCAGCAGTTTCTATCACGGTCAGCCC.

This clone has only a few counts. The CDR3 end is not reached by the read, which stops 3 residues before it; the germline J gene fills it in. The V and J genes are TRBV7-9 and TRBJ2-5, with a weak D call TRBD2 (6 bases). V lost 11 bases to trimming and J lost 2 bases, with 15 bases between them. The CDR3 has 13 amino acids. In germline, CDR1 is SEHNR, CDR2 FQNEAQ (reference sequence). CDR3 in amino acids: CAWRGSSQETQYF. The CDR3 DNA, read in part, is TGTGCCTGGCGGGGCAGCTCACAAGAGACC.

Many counts were recorded for this clone. The read comes to an end 3 residues before the CDR3 does, leaving the germline J gene to fill in the end. The chain recombines TRBV30 with TRBJ2-5; D ambiguous. Germline lookup yields CDR1 GTSNPN and CDR2 SVGIG (reference sequence). This CDR3 has 14 residues. The V gene lost 1 base and the J gene lost 5 bases, with 14 bases spanning the gap. Incomplete CDR3 DNA: TGTGCCTGGAGTGAAGGGTTTTTAGAGGAGACC. Encoded protein: CAWSEGFLEET. The whole CDR3 protein is CAWSEGFLEETQYF.

Many counts were recorded for this clone. The CDR3 is cut off 3 residues early in the read; its end comes from the germline J gene. V and J are TRBV29-1 and TRBJ1-2; 8 positions match TRBD1. The CDR3 has 11 residues. Per germline, CDR1 SQVTM and CDR2 ANQGSEA. The covered CDR3 bases are TGCAGTTACAGGGGGACCCATGGC. Amino acid sequence: CSYRGTHG. The entire CDR3 reads CSYRGTHGYTF.

This clone came up many times. From the germline J gene comes the end of the CDR3, since the read stops 3 residues before it. The chain recombines TRBV10-3 with TRBJ2-2; TRBD1 might be the D (5 bases). Trimming left V 7 bases short and J 6 bases short, with 15 bases between. The length of the CDR3 is 14 residues. CDR1 is ENHRY and CDR2 is SYGVKD in the germline V gene. The CDR3 spells CAINEGANAGELFF. CDR3 DNA, as far as it was read: TGTGCCATCAATGAAGGGGCAAACGCCGGGGAG.

The sample holds many counts of this clone. The CDR3 end falls 3 residues outside the read, so it is completed with the germline J gene. This chain joins TRBV5-1 and TRBJ2-3, with D possibly TRBD2 on 5 matching bases. The CDR3 contains 14 residues. CDR1 is SGHRS, CDR2 YFSETQ, per germline. V was pared by 0 bases and J by 4 bases, with 9 bases between. This chain's CDR3 is CASSLGGPPDTQYF. CDR3 DNA, as far as it was read: TGCGCCAGCAGCTTGGGAGGGCCACCAGATACG.

Points on this clone: The read terminates 3 residues before the CDR3 end, so the remaining end is supplied by the germline J gene. The chain links TRBV2 to TRBJ2-7; possibly TRBD1 for D (6 bases). V was pared by 1 base and J by 6 bases, with 13 bases between. The germline CDR1 and CDR2 sequences are SNHLY and FYNNEI. The CDR3 runs 14 residues. The CDR3 bases that were read are TGTGCCAGCAGTGAAGACAGGGTGAGGGGCGAG. Its protein is CASSEDRVRGE. The entire CDR3 protein is CASSEDRVRGEQYF.

This clone was detected many times. The sequence runs out 3 residues before the end of the CDR3; the remainder is reconstructed from the germline J gene. V is TRBV4-1 and J is TRBJ2-7; 10 nucleotides match TRBD1. The junction had 9 bases not matched to a gene; V was cut back by 1 base and J by 6 bases. The CDR3 has 16 amino acids. Germline lookup yields CDR1 MGHRA and CDR2 YSYEKL. This chain's CDR3 is CASSQVGGTGASEQYF. The covered CDR3 bases are TGCGCCAGCAGCCAAGTTGGTGGGACAGGGGCAAGCGAG.

This clone was observed many times. Read sequence stops 3 residues before the CDR3 end, and the germline J gene provides the missing end. This rearrangement joins TRBV7-2 to TRBJ1-5, with D tentatively TRBD1 (5 bases). Trimming shortened V by 1 base and J by 7 bases, and 14 bases separated the two germline ends. This CDR3 is 15 amino acids long. Per germline, CDR1 SGHTA and CDR2 FQGNSA. CDR3 in amino acids: CASSLVGGVGQPQHF. The CDR3 DNA, read in part, is TGTGCCAGCAGCTTAGTCGGAGGGGTAGGCCAGCCC.

This clone was counted many times. With the read ending 3 residues before the CDR3 end, the germline J gene is used to fill in that end. The chain couples TRBV5-5 to TRBJ1-5; D is unresolved. V was pared by 1 base and J by 7 bases, with 3 bases between. CDR1 is SGHKS, CDR2 YYEKEE, per germline (reference sequence). The CDR3 extends over 11 amino acids. This CDR3 is CASSLRQPQHF. CDR3 bases read: TGTGCCAGCAGCTTGCGGCAGCCC.

This clone was seen a few times. The CDR3 goes on 3 residues after the read ends, and that part is filled in from the germline J gene. The chain couples TRBV19 to TRBJ1-6; 7 bases fit TRBD1. Trimming took 8 bases from V and 5 from J; bases not matched to a gene: 15. The CDR3 is 17 amino acids. Germline values: CDR1 LNHDA, CDR2 SQIVND (reference sequence). Incomplete CDR3 DNA: TGTGCCAGTCGCGACTTACAGGGGATTCCCCATAATTCACCC. It specifies CASRDLQGIPHNSP. The whole CDR3 protein is CASRDLQGIPHNSPLHF.

This clone was seen repeatedly, ten times or more. The read ends 3 residues shy of where the CDR3 ends; the end is completed using the germline J gene. This chain uses TRBV5-1 with TRBJ2-7; 8 bases agree with TRBD2. The CDR3 runs 14 residues. Germline CDR1 is SGHRS and CDR2 is YFSETQ. V dropped 4 bases and J dropped 2; count of bases not matched to a gene: 5. The CDR3 region is CASSLSGTTYEQYF. The sequenced part of the CDR3 DNA is TGCGCCAGCAGCCTTAGCGGGACCACCTACGAG.

This clone was detected ten times or more. The junction does not match germline at one end; this may be a read error. The read stops 3 residues short of the end of the CDR3; the missing end is completed from the germline J gene. The chain is built from TRBV29-1 and TRBJ2-3; no firm D call. This CDR3 is built from 12 residues. Germline values: CDR1 SQVTM, CDR2 ANQGSEA. The sequenced part of the CDR3 DNA is TGCAGCGTTGAAACTCGCACCGATACG. This sequence encodes CSVETRTDT. The whole CDR3 sequence reads CSVETRTDTQYF.

This clone came up many times. The read ends 3 residues shy of where the CDR3 ends; the end is completed using the germline J gene. The chain has TRBV7-3 and TRBJ2-7; D not resolved. V dropped 5 bases and J dropped 1 base, with 12 bases sitting between them. The CDR3 spans 14 residues. From germline, CDR1 is SGHTA and CDR2 FQGTGA. CDR3 amino acids: CASSPTPRSYEQYF. CDR3 bases read: TGTGCCAGCAGCCCAACTCCGCGTTCCTACGAG.

This clone occurred many times. The read is 3 residues too short to cover the CDR3 end, so that end is filled in from the germline J gene. V is TRBV13 and J is TRBJ1-1; possible D gene TRBD1, 5 bases. Germline loops: CDR1 PRHDT, CDR2 FYEKMQ (reference sequence). The germline V and J ends were trimmed by 0 bases and 4 bases, with 9 bases remaining between them. The CDR3 consists of 14 residues. CDR3 region: CASSLGQGSTEAFF. The CDR3 bases that were read are TGTGCCAGCAGCTTAGGGCAGGGAAGCACTGAA.

This clone has ten or more counts. The CDR3 end is not reached by the read, which stops 3 residues before it; the germline J gene fills it in. This chain connects TRBV5-1 to TRBJ2-7, with D possibly matching TRBD1 (6 bases). CDR3 length: 15 residues. Trimming left V 7 bases short and J 2 bases short, with 19 bases between. Germline assignment: CDR1 SGHRS and CDR2 YFSETQ. The part of the CDR3 DNA that was read is TGCGCCAGCGCTCCATCAGGGGCCGGGACCTACGAG. Amino acid sequence: CASAPSGAGTYE. The whole CDR3 reads CASAPSGAGTYEQYF.

Remarks on this clone: The junction and the germline gene differ at one end; a read error may be behind it. The DNA ends 3 residues before the CDR3 does, and the rest of the CDR3 is filled in from the germline J gene. Other DNA variants within this sample encode the same CDR3. V usage is TRBV19 and J usage is TRBJ1-3, with 7 positions matching TRBD1. CDR1 is LNHDA, CDR2 SQIVND, per germline (reference sequence). The CDR3 has 14 residues. This chain's CDR3 is CASGDGTAGNTIYF. Partial CDR3 DNA: TGTGCCAGTGGAGACGGGACAGCTGGAAACACG.

At least ten counts were recorded for this clone. The read terminates 3 residues before the CDR3 end, so the remaining end is supplied by the germline J gene. The V and J genes are TRBV12-3 or TRBV12-4 and TRBJ2-5; 10 positions agree with TRBD1. CDR3 size: 13 residues. Germline trimming cut 3 bases from V and 7 bases from J; bases unmatched to any gene: 2. The CDR3 sequence is CASSFGQGGTQYF. Partial CDR3 DNA: TGTGCCAGCAGTTTCGGACAGGGGGGGACC.